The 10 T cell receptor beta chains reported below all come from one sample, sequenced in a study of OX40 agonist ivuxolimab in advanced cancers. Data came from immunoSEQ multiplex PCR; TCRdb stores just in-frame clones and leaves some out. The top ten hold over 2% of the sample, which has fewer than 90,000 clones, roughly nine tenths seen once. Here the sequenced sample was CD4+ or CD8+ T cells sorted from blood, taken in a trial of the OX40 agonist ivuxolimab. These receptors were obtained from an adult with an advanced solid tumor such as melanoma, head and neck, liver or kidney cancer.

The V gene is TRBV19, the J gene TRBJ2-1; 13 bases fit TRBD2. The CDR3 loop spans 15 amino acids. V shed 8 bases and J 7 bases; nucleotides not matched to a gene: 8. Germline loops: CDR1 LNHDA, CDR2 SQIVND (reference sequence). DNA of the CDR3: TGTGCCAGTGGGCCGCGGACTAGCGGGAGAAATGAGCAGTTCTTC. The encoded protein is CASGPRTSGRNEQFF.

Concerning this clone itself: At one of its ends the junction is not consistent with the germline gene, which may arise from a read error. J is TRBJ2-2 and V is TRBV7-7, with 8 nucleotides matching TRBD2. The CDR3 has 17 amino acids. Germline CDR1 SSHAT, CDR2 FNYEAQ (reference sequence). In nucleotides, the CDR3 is TGTGCTAGCAGCTTAGAGCCGGGGGGGCCAGGCACCGGGGAGCTGTTTTTT. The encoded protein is CASSLEPGGPGTGELFF. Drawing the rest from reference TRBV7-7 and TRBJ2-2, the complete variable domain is GAGVSQSPRYKVTKRGQDVTLRCDPISSHATLYWYQQALGQGPEFLTYFNYEAQPDKSGLPSDRFSAERPEGSISTLTIQRTEQRDSAMYRCASSLEPGGPGTGELFFGEGSRLTVL.

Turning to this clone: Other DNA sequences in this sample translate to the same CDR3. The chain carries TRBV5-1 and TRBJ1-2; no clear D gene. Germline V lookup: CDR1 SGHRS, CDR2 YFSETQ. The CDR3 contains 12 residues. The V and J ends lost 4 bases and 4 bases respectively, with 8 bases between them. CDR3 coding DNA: TGCGCCAGCAGCCCCGGAGGCTATGGCTACACCTTC. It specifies CASSPGGYGYTF.

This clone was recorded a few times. The CDR3 spells CASSQETSGRANEQFF. The CDR3 DNA sequence: TGTGCCAGCAGCCAAGAGACTAGCGGGAGGGCCAATGAGCAGTTCTTC. The chain links TRBV4-2 to TRBJ2-1, with TRBD2 matching over 14 bases. Germline V gene data show CDR1 as LGHNA and CDR2 as YNFKEQ. V lost 0 bases to trimming and J lost 6 bases; unmatched junction nucleotides: 1. The CDR3 runs 16 residues.

The CDR3 sequence is CASRGRRDTQYF. The CDR3 DNA reads as TGTGCCAGCAGGGGACGTAGGGATACGCAGTATTTT. This chain joins TRBV6-5 and TRBJ2-3; D may be TRBD1 or TRBD2 (5 bases each). The germline CDR1 and CDR2 sequences are MNHEY and SVGAGI. V was cut by 6 bases and J by 6 bases, with 10 bases left in between. The CDR3 extends over 12 amino acids.

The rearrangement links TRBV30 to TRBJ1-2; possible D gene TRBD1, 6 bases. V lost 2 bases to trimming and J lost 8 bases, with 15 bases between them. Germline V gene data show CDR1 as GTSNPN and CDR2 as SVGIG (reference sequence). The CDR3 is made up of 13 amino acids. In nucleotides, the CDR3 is TGTGCCTGGAGTCTCGGGGGCCCGGGCGGCTACACCTTC. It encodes CAWSLGGPGGYTF.

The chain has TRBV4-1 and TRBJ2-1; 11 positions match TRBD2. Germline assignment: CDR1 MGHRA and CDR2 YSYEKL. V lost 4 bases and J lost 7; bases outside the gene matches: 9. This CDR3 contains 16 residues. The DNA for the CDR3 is TGCGCCAGCAGCCTACAAATAGCGGGAGGGCTGAATGAGCAGTTCTTC. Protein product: CASSLQIAGGLNEQFF.

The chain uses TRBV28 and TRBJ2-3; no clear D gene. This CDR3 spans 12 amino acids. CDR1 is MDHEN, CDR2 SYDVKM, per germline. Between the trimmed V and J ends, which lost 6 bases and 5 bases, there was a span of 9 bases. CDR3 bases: TGTGCCAGCAGGGTGACGAAAGATACGCAGTATTTT. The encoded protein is CASRVTKDTQYF.

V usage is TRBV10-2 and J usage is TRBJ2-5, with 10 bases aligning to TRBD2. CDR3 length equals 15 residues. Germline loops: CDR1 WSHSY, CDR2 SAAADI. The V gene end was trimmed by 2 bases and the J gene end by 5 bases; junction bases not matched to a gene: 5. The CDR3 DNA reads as TGCGCCAGCAGTGAGGCTAGCGGGAGCGGGGAGACCCAGTACTTC. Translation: CASSEASGSGETQYF.

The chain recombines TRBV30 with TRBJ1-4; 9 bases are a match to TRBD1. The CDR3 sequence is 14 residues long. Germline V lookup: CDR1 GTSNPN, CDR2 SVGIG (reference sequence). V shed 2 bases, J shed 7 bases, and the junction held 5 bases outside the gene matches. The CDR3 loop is CAWSPDRGVEKLFF. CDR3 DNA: TGTGCCTGGAGTCCCGACAGGGGGGTTGAAAAACTGTTTTTT.